These 12 T cell receptor beta chains share one sample of origin, sequenced in a study of beta chain features in type 1 diabetes. Investigators reverse transcribed all isolated RNA, so they sequenced expressed TCRB transcripts. Generated by immunoSEQ multiplex PCR, the TCRdb table keeps only in-frame clones and is missing some. The sample has hundreds of thousands of clones; 15% to 20% are singletons. The sequenced sample consisted of naive CD4+ T cells from blood. These receptors all stem from a woman under 30 in good health.

J is TRBJ2-7 and V is TRBV12-2; the D call of TRBD2 is as the table states it, not checked on the DNA. TRBV12-2 has pseudogene status. CDR3 length: 16 amino acids. For the CDR3, the DNA is TGTGCAAGTCGCTTTAGCGGTTTGCGGGAGGGCTGCGAGCAGTACTTC. Translation gives CASRFSGLREGCEQYF.

The chain has TRBV5-4 and TRBJ1-1; D uncertain. Trimming shortened V by 0 bases and J by 3 bases, and 12 bases separated the two germline ends. This CDR3 spans 15 amino acids. CDR1 and CDR2 (germline): SGHNT, YYREEE (reference sequence). This CDR3 reads CASSLDSGLYTEAFF. The CDR3 DNA reads as TGTGCCAGCAGCTTGGATTCGGGCCTTTACACTGAAGCTTTCTTT.

In this sample, this clone turned up a few times. The chain has TRBV29-1 and TRBJ2-7; either TRBD1 or TRBD2 may fit D (7 bases each). Germline V CDR1 and CDR2: SQVTM, ANQGSEA. The V end lost 7 bases, the J end lost 0 bases, and 28 bases lay between the germline ends. The length of the CDR3 is 18 residues. The CDR3 is CSAAGEGALRRSSYEQYF. CDR3 sequence (DNA): TGCAGCGCAGCCGGGGAGGGGGCCCTCCGTAGAAGCTCCTACGAGCAGTACTTC.

The chain has TRBV19 and TRBJ2-7; D is perhaps TRBD1 (6 bases). V was trimmed by 10 bases and J by 6 bases, leaving 19 bases between them. The CDR3 sequence is 13 residues long. Germline CDR1 LNHDA, CDR2 SQIVND (reference sequence). The CDR3 loop is CATQAEQGLEQYF. In DNA, the CDR3 is TGTGCCACCCAAGCCGAACAGGGCCTCGAGCAGTACTTC.

The chain recombines TRBV7-9 with TRBJ1-4; D possibly corresponds to TRBD1 (6 bases). Germline CDR1 and CDR2: SEHNR and FQNEAQ (reference sequence). The CDR3 length is 17 residues. V lost 0 bases and J lost 0, with 11 bases in between. CDR3 bases: TGTGCCAGCAGCTTAGCTGGGGAGGGGGCAACTAATGAAAAACTGTTTTTT. Translating gives CASSLAGEGATNEKLFF.

The chain recombines TRBV14 with TRBJ2-1; 10 bases are a match to TRBD2. The CDR3 runs 16 residues. Germline trimming cut 4 bases from V and 15 bases from J; bases unmatched to any gene: 18. CDR1 and CDR2 from the germline V gene are SGHDN and FVKESK. The CDR3 here is CASSPWASGRVGNLFF. Written as DNA, the CDR3 is TGTGCCAGCAGCCCGTGGGCTAGCGGGAGAGTAGGTAATTTGTTCTTC. Filled out from reference TRBV14 and TRBJ2-1, the complete variable domain reads EAGVTQFPSHSVIEKGQTVTLRCDPISGHDNLYWYRRVMGKEIKFLLHFVKESKQDESGMPNNRFLAERTGGTYSTLKVQPAELEDSGVYFCASSPWASGRVGNLFFGPGTRLTVL.

This clone was picked up a small number of times. This chain links TRBV4-2 with TRBJ2-1, with TRBD2 matching 13 bases. The germline V gene encodes CDR1 LGHNA and CDR2 YNFKEQ. The CDR3 extends over 15 amino acids. The J segment lost 6 bases and the V segment lost 4 bases, leaving 3 bases of the junction unmatched. The CDR3 coding sequence is TGTGCCAGCAGCCCCCGGACTAGCGGGGGCAATGAGCAGTTCTTC. It codes for CASSPRTSGGNEQFF.

This clone was seen only a few times. The rearrangement joins TRBV15 to TRBJ2-6; TRBD2 matches at 9 bases. V gave up 2 bases and J gave up 7 bases; unmatched junction bases: 15. The CDR3 length is 19 residues. The germline V gene has CDR1 LNHNV and CDR2 YYDKDF (reference sequence). CDR3 loop: CATSRQTGTSPGVANVLTF. Written as DNA, the CDR3 is TGTGCCACCAGCAGACAGACCGGGACTAGCCCGGGGGTCGCCAACGTCCTGACTTTC.

The chain joins TRBV5-4 to TRBJ2-5; no clear D gene. The CDR3 runs to 13 residues. V lost 4 bases to trimming and J lost 1 base, with 8 bases between them. Germline CDR1 is SGHNT and CDR2 is YYREEE (reference sequence). The CDR3 region is CASSPSPQETQYF. DNA for the CDR3: TGTGCCAGCAGCCCGTCGCCCCAAGAGACCCAGTACTTC.

The table lists this clone with a few counts. V is TRBV29-1 and J is TRBJ1-2; 7 positions match TRBD1. CDR3 length equals 13 residues. With 5 bases clipped from V and 4 bases from J, the junction kept 7 bases outside the gene matches. Germline CDR1 reads SQVTM; CDR2 reads ANQGSEA. Here the CDR3 DNA reads TGCAGCGTTCAAACAGGGGACTTCTATGGCTACACCTTC. It specifies CSVQTGDFYGYTF.

The chain combines TRBV7-2 with TRBJ2-7; D call uncertain. From germline, CDR1 is SGHTA and CDR2 FQGNSA. This CDR3 is 14 amino acids long. V dropped 1 base and J dropped 2 bases, with 9 bases sitting between them. The CDR3 sequence: CASSLDGPAYEQYF. Written as DNA, the CDR3 is TGTGCCAGCAGCTTAGATGGACCGGCCTACGAGCAGTACTTC. Using reference TRBV7-2 and TRBJ2-7 for the parts outside the CDR3, the full variable domain is GAGVSQSPSNKVTEKGKDVELRCDPISGHTALYWYRQSLGQGLEFLIYFQGNSAPDKSGLPSDRFSAERTGGSVSTLTIQRTQQEDSAVYLCASSLDGPAYEQYFGPGTRLTVT.

The V and J genes are TRBV4-2 and TRBJ1-2, with TRBD1 as a possible D gene (5 bases). The V end was cut by 0 bases, the J end by 6 bases, with 23 bases between. This CDR3 is 18 amino acids long. Germline CDR1 LGHNA, CDR2 YNFKEQ. Here the CDR3 DNA reads TGTGCCAGCAGCCAAGAAGGGGTCGCCAGGACAACTAGCAATGGCTACACCTTC. Amino acid sequence: CASSQEGVARTTSNGYTF.